This T cell receptor beta chain comes out of a study of PD-1 blockade in mismatch repair-deficient tumors. Study-level information: All were previously treated, progressing patients with some twelve mismatch repair-deficient cancer types.

Data came from immunoSEQ multiplex PCR; TCRdb stores just in-frame clones and leaves some out. The data show 90,000 to 130,000 clones, about three quarters seen once. PCR or immunohistochemistry showed mismatch repair deficiency in every enrolled patient. Germline V lookup: CDR1 LGHNA, CDR2 YNFKEQ. V lost 0 bases and J lost 0, with 9 bases in between. This CDR3 contains 15 residues. This chain connects TRBV4-2 to TRBJ2-7; D remains ambiguous. Material: peripheral blood, obtained about 60 weeks after starting pembrolizumab. This sequence was found in an adult with mismatch repair-deficient cancer. The CDR3 is CASSQDRWSSYEQYF. DNA of the CDR3: TGTGCCAGCAGCCAAGACCGCTGGAGCTCCTACGAGCAGTACTTC.